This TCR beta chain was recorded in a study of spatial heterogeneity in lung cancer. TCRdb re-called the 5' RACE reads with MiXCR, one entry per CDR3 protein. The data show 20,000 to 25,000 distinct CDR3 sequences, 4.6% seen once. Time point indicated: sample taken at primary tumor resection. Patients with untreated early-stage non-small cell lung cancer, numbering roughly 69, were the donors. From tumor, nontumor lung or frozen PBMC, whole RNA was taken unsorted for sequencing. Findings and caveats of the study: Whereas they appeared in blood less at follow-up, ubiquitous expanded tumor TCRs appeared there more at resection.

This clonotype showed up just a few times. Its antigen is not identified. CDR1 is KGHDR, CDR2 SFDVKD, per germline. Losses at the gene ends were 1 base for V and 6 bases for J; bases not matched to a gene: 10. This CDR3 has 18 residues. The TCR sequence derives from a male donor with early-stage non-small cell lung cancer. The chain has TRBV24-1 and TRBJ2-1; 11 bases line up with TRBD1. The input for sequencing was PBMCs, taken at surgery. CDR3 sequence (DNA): TGTGCCACCAGTGATTTATCCGCCGGGACAGGGGGGGGCAATGAGCAGTTCTTC. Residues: CATSDLSAGTGGGNEQFF.